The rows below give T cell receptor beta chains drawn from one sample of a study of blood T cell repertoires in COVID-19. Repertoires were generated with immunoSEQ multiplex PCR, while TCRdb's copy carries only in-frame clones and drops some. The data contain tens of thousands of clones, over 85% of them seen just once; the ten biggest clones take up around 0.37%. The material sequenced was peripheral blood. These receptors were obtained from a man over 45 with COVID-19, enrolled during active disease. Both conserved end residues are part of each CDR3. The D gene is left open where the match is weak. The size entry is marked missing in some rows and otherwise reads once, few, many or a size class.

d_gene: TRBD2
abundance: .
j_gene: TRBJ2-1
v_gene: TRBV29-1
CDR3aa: CSALRGTSGNEQFF
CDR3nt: TGCAGCGCTCTCCGGGGGACTAGCGGGAATGAGCAGTTCTTC

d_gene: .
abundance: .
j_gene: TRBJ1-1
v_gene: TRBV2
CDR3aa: CASSARISAFF
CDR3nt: TGTGCCAGCAGTGCCAGGATTTCAGCTTTCTTT

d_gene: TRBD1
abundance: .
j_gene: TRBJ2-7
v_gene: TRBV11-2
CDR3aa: CASSRTGGYEQYF
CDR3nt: TGTGCCAGCAGCAGGACAGGTGGCTACGAGCAGTACTTC

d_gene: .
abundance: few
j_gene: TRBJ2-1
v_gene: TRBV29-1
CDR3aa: CSVEGRAPTYNEQFF
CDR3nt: TGCAGCGTTGAAGGGCGGGCCCCCACCTACAATGAGCAGTTCTTC

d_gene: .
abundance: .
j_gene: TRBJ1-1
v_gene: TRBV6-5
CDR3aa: CATPTPGRATEAFF
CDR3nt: TGTGCCACCCCGACCCCGGGAAGAGCCACTGAAGCTTTCTTT

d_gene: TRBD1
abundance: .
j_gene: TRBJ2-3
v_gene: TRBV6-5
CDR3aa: CASSKRTGGDTQYF
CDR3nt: TGTGCCAGCAGTAAACGGACAGGCGGAGATACGCAGTATTTT

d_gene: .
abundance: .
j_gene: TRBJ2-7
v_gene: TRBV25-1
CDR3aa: CASSQEVVSYEQYF
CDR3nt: TGTGCCAGCAGTCAAGAGGTAGTCTCCTACGAGCAGTACTTC

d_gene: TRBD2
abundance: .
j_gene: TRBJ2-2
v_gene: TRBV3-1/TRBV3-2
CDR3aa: CASSPRSGRNTGELFF
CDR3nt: TGTGCCAGCAGCCCGAGAAGCGGGAGGAACACCGGGGAGCTGTTTTTT

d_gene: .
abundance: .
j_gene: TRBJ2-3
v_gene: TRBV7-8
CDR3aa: CASSPRGPSGRIDTQYF
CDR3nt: TGTGCCAGCAGCCCTCGCGGACCTTCTGGGAGGATTGATACGCAGTATTTT

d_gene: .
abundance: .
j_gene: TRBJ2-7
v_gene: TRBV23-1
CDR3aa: CATPTGPHRVYEQYF
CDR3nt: TGCGCCACCCCAACCGGACCCCACAGGGTGTATGAGCAGTACTTC

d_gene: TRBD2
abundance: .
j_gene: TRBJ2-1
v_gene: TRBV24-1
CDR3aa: CATSERGLAGGPSLSNEQFF
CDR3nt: TGTGCCACCAGTGAAAGGGGACTAGCGGGAGGCCCTTCCCTCTCCAATGAGCAGTTCTTC

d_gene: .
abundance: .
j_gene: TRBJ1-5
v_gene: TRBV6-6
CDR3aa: CASTMGRHSQPQHF
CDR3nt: TGTGCCAGCACCATGGGCAGGCATAGTCAGCCCCAGCATTTT

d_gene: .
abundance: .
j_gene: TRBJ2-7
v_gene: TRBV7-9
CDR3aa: CASSLDRRSYEQYF
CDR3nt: TGTGCCAGCAGCTTAGACCGTCGGTCCTACGAGCAGTACTTC

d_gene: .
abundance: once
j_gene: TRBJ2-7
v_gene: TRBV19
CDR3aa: CASSILPYRGEQYF
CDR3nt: TGTGCCAGTAGTATACTTCCCTACAGAGGGGAGCAGTACTTC

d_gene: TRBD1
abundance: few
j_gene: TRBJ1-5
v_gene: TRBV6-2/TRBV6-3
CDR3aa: CASSYRDRAYEPQHF
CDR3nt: TGTGCCAGCAGTTACAGGGACAGGGCGTATGAGCCCCAGCATTTT

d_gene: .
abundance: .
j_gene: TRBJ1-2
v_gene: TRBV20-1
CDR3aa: CSARQNYGYTF
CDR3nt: TGCAGTGCTAGACAAAACTATGGCTACACCTTC

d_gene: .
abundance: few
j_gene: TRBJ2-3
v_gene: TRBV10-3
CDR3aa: CAISETQKGLQADTQYF
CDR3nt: TGTGCCATCAGTGAGACTCAGAAGGGACTCCAGGCAGATACGCAGTATTTT

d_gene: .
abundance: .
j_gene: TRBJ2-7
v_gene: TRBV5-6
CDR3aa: CASSLGGYEQYF
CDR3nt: TGTGCCAGCAGCTTAGGAGGTTACGAGCAGTACTTC

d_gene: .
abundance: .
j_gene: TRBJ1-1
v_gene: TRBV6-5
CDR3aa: CASSYFAGERSFF
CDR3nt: TGTGCCAGCAGTTACTTCGCTGGGGAGAGATCTTTCTTT

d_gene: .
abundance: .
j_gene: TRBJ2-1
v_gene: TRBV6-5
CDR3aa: CASSKTTGDNEQFF
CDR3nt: TGTGCCAGCAGTAAAACGACGGGGGACAATGAGCAGTTCTTC

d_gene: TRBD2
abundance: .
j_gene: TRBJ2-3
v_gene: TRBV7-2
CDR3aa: CASSLGTSGSTDTQYF
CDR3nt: TGTGCCAGCAGCTTAGGGACTAGCGGGAGCACAGATACGCAGTATTTT

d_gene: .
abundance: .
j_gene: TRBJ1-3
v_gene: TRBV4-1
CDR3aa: CASSRLPGQPDTIYF
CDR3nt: TGCGCCAGCAGCCGACTACCGGGACAACCAGACACCATATATTTT

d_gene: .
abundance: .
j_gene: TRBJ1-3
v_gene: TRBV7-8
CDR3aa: CASSPARRAGNTIYF
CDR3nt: TGTGCCAGCAGCCCGGCGAGGCGTGCGGGAAACACCATATATTTT

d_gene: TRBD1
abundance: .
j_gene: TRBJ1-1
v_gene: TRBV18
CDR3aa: CASSPTIQGGKNTEAFF
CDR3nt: TGTGCCAGCTCACCCACCATACAGGGGGGGAAAAACACTGAAGCTTTCTTT

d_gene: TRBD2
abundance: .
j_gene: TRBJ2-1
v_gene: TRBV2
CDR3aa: CASRLASGRASYNEQFF
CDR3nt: TGTGCCAGCAGGCTTGCTAGCGGGAGGGCCTCCTACAATGAGCAGTTCTTC

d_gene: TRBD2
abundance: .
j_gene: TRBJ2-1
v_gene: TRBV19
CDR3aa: CASSLSWTRQFF
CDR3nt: TGTGCCAGTAGTCTCAGCTGGACTAGGCAGTTCTTC

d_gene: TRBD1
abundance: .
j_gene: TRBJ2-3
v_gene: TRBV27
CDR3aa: CASSLRWSVTGGTDTQYF
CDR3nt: TGTGCCAGCAGTCTAAGGTGGTCAGTCACAGGGGGCACGGATACGCAGTATTTT

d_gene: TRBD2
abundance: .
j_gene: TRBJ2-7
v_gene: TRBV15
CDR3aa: CATSRDRASGSYEQYF
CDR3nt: TGTGCCACCAGCAGAGATAGGGCTAGCGGGAGCTACGAGCAGTACTTC

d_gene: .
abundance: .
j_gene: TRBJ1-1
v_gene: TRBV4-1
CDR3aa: CASSQGHMNTEAFF
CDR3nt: TGCGCCAGCAGCCAGGGACACATGAACACTGAAGCTTTCTTT

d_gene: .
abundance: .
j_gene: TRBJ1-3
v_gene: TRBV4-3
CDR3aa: CASSQDFRQGGNTIYF
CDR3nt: TGCGCCAGCAGCCAAGATTTTCGGCAGGGTGGAAACACCATATATTTT

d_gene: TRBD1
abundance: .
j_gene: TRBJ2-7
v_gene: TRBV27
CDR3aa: CASSLWTGKNEQYF
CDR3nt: TGTGCCAGCAGTTTATGGACAGGGAAGAACGAGCAGTACTTC

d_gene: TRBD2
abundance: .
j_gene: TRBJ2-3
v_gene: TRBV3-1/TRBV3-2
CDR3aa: CASSPAGVLSQYF
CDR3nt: TGTGCCAGCAGTCCGGCGGGGGTCCTCTCGCAGTATTTT

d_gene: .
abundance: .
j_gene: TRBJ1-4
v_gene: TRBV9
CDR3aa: CASSVGDSAEKLFF
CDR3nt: TGTGCCAGCAGCGTGGGGGACTCGGCTGAAAAACTGTTTTTT

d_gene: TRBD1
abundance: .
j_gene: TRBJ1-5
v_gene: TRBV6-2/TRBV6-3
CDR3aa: CASSRQGWSNQPQHF
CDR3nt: TGTGCCAGCAGTCGACAGGGGTGGAGCAATCAGCCCCAGCATTTT

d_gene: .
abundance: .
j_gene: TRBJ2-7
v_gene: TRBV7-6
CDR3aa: CASSLAPDISYEQYF
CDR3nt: TGTGCCAGCAGCTTAGCCCCGGACATTTCCTACGAGCAGTACTTC

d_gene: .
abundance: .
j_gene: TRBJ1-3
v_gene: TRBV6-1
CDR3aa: CASSEAGFTSGNTIYF
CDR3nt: TGTGCCAGCAGTGAGGCCGGGTTCACCTCTGGAAACACCATATATTTT

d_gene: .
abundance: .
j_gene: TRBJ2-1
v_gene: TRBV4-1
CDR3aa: CASSQARSQAGYNEQFF
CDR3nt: TGCGCCAGCAGCCAAGCCCGGTCTCAGGCGGGCTACAATGAGCAGTTCTTC

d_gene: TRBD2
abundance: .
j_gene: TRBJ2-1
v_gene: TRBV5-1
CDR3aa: CASSTLAGVGNEQFF
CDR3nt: TGCGCCAGCAGCACCTTAGCGGGAGTAGGCAATGAGCAGTTCTTC

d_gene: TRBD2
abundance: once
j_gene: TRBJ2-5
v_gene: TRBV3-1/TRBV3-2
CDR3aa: CASSQTAGGQETQYF
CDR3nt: TGTGCCAGCAGCCAAACAGCGGGAGGCCAAGAGACCCAGTACTTC

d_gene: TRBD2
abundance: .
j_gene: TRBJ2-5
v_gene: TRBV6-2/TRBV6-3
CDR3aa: CASSLRLAGGETQYF
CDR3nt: TGTGCCAGCAGTTTACGGCTAGCGGGAGGAGAGACCCAGTACTTC

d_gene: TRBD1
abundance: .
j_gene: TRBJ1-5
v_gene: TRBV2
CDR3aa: CASSGDRDNQPQHF
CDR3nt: TGTGCCAGCAGTGGGGACAGGGACAATCAGCCCCAGCATTTT

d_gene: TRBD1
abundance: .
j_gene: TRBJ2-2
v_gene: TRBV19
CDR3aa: CASRKGQGAWTGELFF
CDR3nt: TGTGCCAGTAGGAAGGGACAGGGGGCTTGGACCGGGGAGCTGTTTTTT

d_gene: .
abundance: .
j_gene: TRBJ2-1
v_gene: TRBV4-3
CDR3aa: CASSPDSYNEQFF
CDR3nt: TGCGCCAGCAGTCCAGACTCCTACAATGAGCAGTTCTTC

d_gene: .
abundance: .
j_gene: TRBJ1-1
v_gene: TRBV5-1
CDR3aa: CASSLERGGIEAFF
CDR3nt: TGCGCCAGCAGCTTGGAGAGGGGAGGTATTGAAGCTTTCTTT

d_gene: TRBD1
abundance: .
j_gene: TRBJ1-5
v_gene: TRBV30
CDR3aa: CAWSVGQGYQPQHF
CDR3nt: TGTGCCTGGAGTGTAGGACAGGGGTATCAGCCCCAGCATTTT

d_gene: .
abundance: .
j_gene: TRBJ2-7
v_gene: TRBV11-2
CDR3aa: CASSGTYEQYF
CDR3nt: TGTGCCAGCAGCGGGACTTACGAGCAGTACTTC

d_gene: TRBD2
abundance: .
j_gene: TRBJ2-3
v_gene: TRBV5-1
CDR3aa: CASSLREGFTDTQYF
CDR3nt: TGCGCCAGCAGCTTGCGGGAGGGCTTCACAGATACGCAGTATTTT

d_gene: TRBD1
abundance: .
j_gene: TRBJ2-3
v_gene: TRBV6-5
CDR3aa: CASSPPGQLTDTQYF
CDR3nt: TGTGCCAGCAGCCCCCCGGGACAGCTCACAGATACGCAGTATTTT

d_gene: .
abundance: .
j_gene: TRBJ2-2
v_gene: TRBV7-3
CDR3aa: CASSTYTTGELFF
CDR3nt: TGTGCCAGCAGCACCTATACCACCGGGGAGCTGTTTTTT

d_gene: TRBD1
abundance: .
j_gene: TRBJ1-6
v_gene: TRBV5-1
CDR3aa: CASSWGQGLESPLHF
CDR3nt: TGCGCCAGCAGCTGGGGACAGGGTTTGGAGTCACCCCTCCACTTT

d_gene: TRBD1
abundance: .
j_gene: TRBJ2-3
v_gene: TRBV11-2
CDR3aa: CASSLDRGTDTQYF
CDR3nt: TGTGCCAGCAGCTTAGACAGGGGGACAGATACGCAGTATTTT

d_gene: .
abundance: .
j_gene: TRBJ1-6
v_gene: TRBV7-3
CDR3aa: CASSLSPYNSPLHF
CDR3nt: TGTGCCAGCAGCTTAAGTCCGTATAATTCACCCCTCCACTTT

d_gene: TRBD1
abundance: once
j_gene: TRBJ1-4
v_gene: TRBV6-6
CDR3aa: CASSQPGTENEKLFF
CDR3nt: TGTGCCAGCAGTCAACCCGGGACAGAAAATGAAAAACTGTTTTTT